A selection of T cell receptor beta chains follows, all from one sample in a study of shared clonotypes between healthy human individuals. Assay used: immunoSEQ multiplex PCR; TCRdb lists only in-frame clones, some missing. The data show about 470,000 clones, about 76% seen once. Input material: PBMCs. These receptor sequences come from a woman aged 40 to 49 in good health. Some clones in this sample may be carry-over from other donors' samples. Each CDR3 is given with its conserved first and last residue. The D gene is left open where the match is weak.

d_call v_call cdr3_aa
TRBD2 TRBV11-2 CASSPSGRPRREQFF
. TRBV20-1 CSSYTDTQYF
. TRBV7-9 CASSLDGGTEAFF
TRBD2 TRBV7-9 CASSLLSGRSEQYF
TRBD2 TRBV11-2 CASSLDRLAGKYF
. TRBV30 CAWGHSSGANVLTF
. TRBV13 CASSLAHLSYEQYF
. TRBV5-4 CASTGPTSETQYF
. TRBV7-6 CASSSFGGNLKRTYNEQFF
. TRBV5-1 CASSFGESREKLFF
TRBD2 TRBV7-9 CASSLGTSTGELFF
TRBD2 TRBV5-1 CASSLEAGGPLDTQYF
TRBD2 TRBV10-1 CASRSSGRSTDTQYF
TRBD1 TRBV28 CASNTGGSPYEQYF
. TRBV7-3 CASSLEYDTEAFF
TRBD2 TRBV5-6 CASRLLAGTDTQYF
TRBD2 TRBV14 CASSQEFAGGPGEQFF
. TRBV4-2 CASSPNRASNYGYTF
. TRBV7-8 CASRPGTENTEAFF
. TRBV5-1 CASSLEGQGETQYF
. TRBV28 CAIQTPGVNTEAFF
. TRBV29-1 CSVEQGLGETQYF
. TRBV7-2 CASSATGLHEQYF
. TRBV7-3 CASSLLTVGTQYF
TRBD2 TRBV6-1 CASTRVAGVGDTQYF
. TRBV4-1 CASSQVWLGATEAFF
TRBD1 TRBV19 CASSIQGDGNTIYF
. TRBV4-1 CASSQGLDIQYF
. TRBV19 CATLHGELFF
TRBD2 TRBV28 CASTPGTSAYEQYF
. TRBV7-3 CASSLTAGEETQYF
TRBD2 TRBV5-5 CASRDKRGSQYF